The rows below give T cell receptor beta chains drawn from one sample of a study of blood T cell repertoires in COVID-19. TCRdb's table, derived via immunoSEQ multiplex PCR, lists solely in-frame clones and lacks some. The sample yields roughly 80,000 clones, approximately 76% seen once. The sequenced material came from peripheral blood. Receptor source: an older man with active or convalescent COVID-19. Each CDR3 is given with its conserved first and last residue. D genes are given only for firm matches. Where a row states a size, it is once, few, many or the class of an expanded clone; other rows omit it.

d_gene: -; v_gene: TRBV21-1; abundance: -; j_gene: TRBJ1-5; CDR3aa: CASSKGRTGIQPQHF; CDR3nt: TGTGCCAGCAGCAAAGGTAGGACAGGAATTCAGCCCCAGCATTTT
d_gene: -; v_gene: TRBV5-4; abundance: few; j_gene: TRBJ2-1; CDR3aa: CATRTRRYNEQFF; CDR3nt: TGTGCCACCCGGACTCGGCGGTACAATGAGCAGTTCTTC
d_gene: -; v_gene: TRBV18; abundance: -; j_gene: TRBJ1-5; CDR3aa: CASSATGENQPQHF; CDR3nt: TGTGCCAGCTCAGCGACAGGAGAAAATCAGCCCCAGCATTTT
d_gene: TRBD2; v_gene: TRBV30; abundance: -; j_gene: TRBJ2-7; CDR3aa: CAWGSGLYEQYF; CDR3nt: TGTGCCTGGGGTAGCGGGCTCTACGAGCAGTACTTC
d_gene: TRBD1; v_gene: TRBV5-1; abundance: -; j_gene: TRBJ2-5; CDR3aa: CASSIGTGRRETQYF; CDR3nt: TGCGCCAGCAGCATAGGGACAGGGAGGAGAGAGACCCAGTACTTC
d_gene: TRBD1; v_gene: TRBV2; abundance: -; j_gene: TRBJ1-1; CDR3aa: CASREGQGNTEAFF; CDR3nt: TGTGCCAGCAGAGAGGGACAGGGTAACACTGAAGCTTTCTTT
d_gene: TRBD2; v_gene: TRBV9; abundance: -; j_gene: TRBJ2-5; CDR3aa: CASSRAGGQETQYF; CDR3nt: TGTGCCAGCAGCCGAGCGGGGGGACAAGAGACCCAGTACTTC
d_gene: TRBD1; v_gene: TRBV18; abundance: many; j_gene: TRBJ2-2; CDR3aa: CASSPRQGDDTGELFF; CDR3nt: TGTGCCAGCTCACCCCGACAGGGGGACGACACCGGGGAGCTGTTTTTT
d_gene: -; v_gene: TRBV25-1; abundance: -; j_gene: TRBJ1-1; CDR3aa: CASSDRLTEAFF; CDR3nt: TGTGCCAGCAGTGACAGGCTCACTGAAGCTTTCTTT
d_gene: -; v_gene: TRBV29-1; abundance: -; j_gene: TRBJ1-2; CDR3aa: CSVEWGVSDGYTF; CDR3nt: TGCAGCGTTGAATGGGGAGTAAGTGATGGCTACACCTTC
d_gene: TRBD1; v_gene: TRBV28; abundance: -; j_gene: TRBJ1-2; CDR3aa: CASSSHSGTGDGYTF; CDR3nt: TGTGCCAGCAGTTCCCACTCAGGGACAGGGGATGGCTACACCTTC
d_gene: -; v_gene: TRBV7-9; abundance: -; j_gene: TRBJ2-2; CDR3aa: CASGVGLANTGELFF; CDR3nt: TGTGCCAGCGGCGTGGGACTCGCGAACACCGGGGAGCTGTTTTTT
d_gene: TRBD1; v_gene: TRBV7-3; abundance: -; j_gene: TRBJ2-7; CDR3aa: CASARDSSYEQYF; CDR3nt: TGTGCCAGTGCTCGGGACAGCTCCTACGAGCAGTACTTC
d_gene: -; v_gene: TRBV7-2; abundance: few; j_gene: TRBJ1-6; CDR3aa: CASSAGTLRYNSPLHF; CDR3nt: TGTGCCAGCAGCGCCGGGACTCTCCGTTATAATTCACCCCTCCACTTT
d_gene: -; v_gene: TRBV28; abundance: once; j_gene: TRBJ1-5; CDR3aa: CASSPLSQPQHF; CDR3nt: TGTGCCAGCAGTCCCCTGAGCCAGCCCCAGCATTTT
d_gene: -; v_gene: TRBV28; abundance: -; j_gene: TRBJ2-7; CDR3aa: CASSLRTITYEQYF; CDR3nt: TGTGCCAGCAGTTTAAGGACAATAACCTACGAGCAGTACTTC
d_gene: -; v_gene: TRBV28; abundance: many; j_gene: TRBJ1-6; CDR3aa: CASSPTGNSPLHF; CDR3nt: TGTGCCAGCAGTCCGACTGGCAATTCACCCCTCCACTTT
d_gene: -; v_gene: TRBV30; abundance: few; j_gene: TRBJ1-4; CDR3aa: CAWSVRVNEKLFF; CDR3nt: TGTGCCTGGAGTGTTCGGGTAAACGAAAAACTGTTTTTT
d_gene: -; v_gene: TRBV5-6; abundance: -; j_gene: TRBJ1-2; CDR3aa: CASSFQQGYGYTF; CDR3nt: TGTGCCAGCAGCTTTCAACAGGGATATGGCTACACCTTC
d_gene: -; v_gene: TRBV3-1/TRBV3-2; abundance: many; j_gene: TRBJ2-2; CDR3aa: CASSQVVSGELFF; CDR3nt: TGTGCCAGCAGCCAAGTCGTCAGCGGGGAGCTGTTTTTT
d_gene: -; v_gene: TRBV1; abundance: -; j_gene: TRBJ2-7; CDR3aa: CTSRLSSGGSPGQYF; CDR3nt: TGCACCAGCAGGTTAAGTAGCGGGGGGTCCCCCGGGCAGTACTTC
d_gene: -; v_gene: TRBV7-8; abundance: -; j_gene: TRBJ1-6; CDR3aa: CASSRDPRGNSPLHF; CDR3nt: TGTGCCAGCAGCCGAGACCCGCGGGGTAATTCACCCCTCCACTTT
d_gene: -; v_gene: TRBV14; abundance: -; j_gene: TRBJ2-7; CDR3aa: CASSLSVFYEQYF; CDR3nt: TGTGCCAGCAGCCTGTCGGTATTTTACGAGCAGTACTTC
d_gene: TRBD1; v_gene: TRBV28; abundance: -; j_gene: TRBJ1-1; CDR3aa: CASRKWDRNTEAFF; CDR3nt: TGTGCCAGCAGAAAGTGGGACAGGAACACTGAAGCTTTCTTT
d_gene: -; v_gene: TRBV2; abundance: few; j_gene: TRBJ1-2; CDR3aa: CASSLRGGGYTF; CDR3nt: TGTGCCAGCAGCCTTAGGGGAGGCGGCTACACCTTC
d_gene: -; v_gene: TRBV5-1; abundance: few; j_gene: TRBJ1-4; CDR3aa: CASSMISGNEKLFF; CDR3nt: TGCGCCAGCAGTATGATCAGTGGTAATGAAAAACTGTTTTTT
d_gene: -; v_gene: TRBV18; abundance: -; j_gene: TRBJ1-3; CDR3aa: CASSPLRGGSSGNTIYF; CDR3nt: TGTGCCAGCTCACCACTTAGGGGGGGAAGCTCTGGAAACACCATATATTTT
d_gene: -; v_gene: TRBV11-3; abundance: few; j_gene: TRBJ2-1; CDR3aa: CASSLGADNEQFF; CDR3nt: TGTGCCAGCAGCTTAGGGGCAGACAATGAGCAGTTCTTC
d_gene: -; v_gene: TRBV9; abundance: -; j_gene: TRBJ1-3; CDR3aa: CASSPGSSGNTIYF; CDR3nt: TGTGCCAGCAGTCCCGGGTCGTCGGGAAACACCATATATTTT
d_gene: TRBD2; v_gene: TRBV3-1/TRBV3-2; abundance: once; j_gene: TRBJ2-3; CDR3aa: CASSLAGADTQYF; CDR3nt: TGTGCCAGCAGCCTAGCGGGGGCAGATACGCAGTATTTT
d_gene: -; v_gene: TRBV2; abundance: -; j_gene: TRBJ2-1; CDR3aa: CASSVDNYNEQFF; CDR3nt: TGTGCCAGCAGTGTGGACAACTACAATGAGCAGTTCTTC
d_gene: -; v_gene: TRBV3-1/TRBV3-2; abundance: few; j_gene: TRBJ1-3; CDR3aa: CASRQQGPAGNTIYF; CDR3nt: TGTGCCAGCAGGCAGCAGGGGCCCGCTGGAAACACCATATATTTT
d_gene: -; v_gene: TRBV28; abundance: -; j_gene: TRBJ2-2; CDR3aa: CASSLLAPTGELFF; CDR3nt: TGTGCCAGCAGTTTATTAGCCCCCACCGGGGAGCTGTTTTTT
d_gene: -; v_gene: TRBV30; abundance: once; j_gene: TRBJ2-1; CDR3aa: CAWSMFYYNEQFF; CDR3nt: TGTGCCTGGAGTATGTTCTACTACAATGAGCAGTTCTTC
d_gene: -; v_gene: TRBV7-9; abundance: -; j_gene: TRBJ1-6; CDR3aa: CASSRGAGDSPLHF; CDR3nt: TGTGCCAGCAGCCGGGGGGCAGGTGATTCACCCCTCCACTTT
d_gene: -; v_gene: TRBV5-1; abundance: -; j_gene: TRBJ2-1; CDR3aa: CASTWGDEQFF; CDR3nt: TGCGCCAGCACTTGGGGCGATGAGCAGTTCTTC
d_gene: TRBD1; v_gene: TRBV10-2; abundance: -; j_gene: TRBJ1-2; CDR3aa: CASSEPGQGYGYTF; CDR3nt: TGCGCCAGCAGTGAGCCGGGACAGGGCTATGGCTACACCTTC
d_gene: -; v_gene: TRBV12-5; abundance: few; j_gene: TRBJ2-5; CDR3aa: CASGLIPAEETQYF; CDR3nt: TGTGCTAGTGGTTTGATCCCGGCGGAGGAGACCCAGTACTTC
d_gene: -; v_gene: TRBV4-2; abundance: -; j_gene: TRBJ2-2; CDR3aa: CASSQGRGYTGELFF; CDR3nt: TGTGCCAGCAGCCAAGGGCGGGGATACACCGGGGAGCTGTTTTTT
d_gene: TRBD1; v_gene: TRBV29-1; abundance: -; j_gene: TRBJ2-4; CDR3aa: CSGSAGTGGHIQYF; CDR3nt: TGCAGCGGTTCCGCCGGGACAGGGGGCCACATTCAGTACTTC
d_gene: TRBD2; v_gene: TRBV19; abundance: -; j_gene: TRBJ2-3; CDR3aa: CASSTPSAGGTDTQYF; CDR3nt: TGTGCCAGTAGTACCCCCTCAGCGGGGGGCACAGATACGCAGTATTTT
d_gene: TRBD2; v_gene: TRBV5-1; abundance: -; j_gene: TRBJ2-1; CDR3aa: CASSSGDYSPGEQFF; CDR3nt: TGCGCCAGCAGCTCGGGGGACTACTCTCCCGGGGAGCAGTTCTTC
d_gene: TRBD1; v_gene: TRBV25-1; abundance: -; j_gene: TRBJ2-2; CDR3aa: CASSEDRGVTGELFF; CDR3nt: TGTGCCAGCAGTGAAGACAGGGGGGTAACCGGGGAGCTGTTTTTT
d_gene: -; v_gene: TRBV18; abundance: few; j_gene: TRBJ2-3; CDR3aa: CASSPGGLADTQYF; CDR3nt: TGTGCCAGCTCACCCGGCGGGCTGGCCGATACGCAGTATTTT
d_gene: -; v_gene: TRBV10-3; abundance: -; j_gene: TRBJ2-5; CDR3aa: CAISESSGQETQYF; CDR3nt: TGTGCCATCAGTGAGTCGTCAGGGCAAGAGACCCAGTACTTC
d_gene: TRBD1; v_gene: TRBV7-2; abundance: -; j_gene: TRBJ2-1; CDR3aa: CASSMGQGREEQFF; CDR3nt: TGTGCCAGCAGCATGGGACAGGGTAGAGAGGAGCAGTTCTTC